This T cell receptor (beta chain) is from a study of metastatic and nonmetastatic thyroid tumors. Background on the study: Repertoires from malignant and benign thyroid patients were compared across blood and tumor or nodule tissue.

This clone was counted many times. What it binds is unknown. Regarding the study as a whole: A significant increase in TCR beta diversity was reportedly seen in malignant thyroid tumors relative to benign nodules, in blood and tumor.

TCRdb re-called the PCR reads via MiXCR. The sample holds roughly 57,000 clones, approximately 20% seen once. Thyroid surgery had not been preceded by any treatment in any patient. CDR1 is SNHLY and CDR2 is FYNNEI in the germline V gene. V dropped 8 bases and J dropped 4; count of bases not matched to a gene: 7. This CDR3 has 13 amino acids. Sequences were obtained from blood. The sequence came from a female donor with papillary thyroid cancer or a benign thyroid nodule (not recorded which). Some clones in this sample may be carry-over from other donors' samples. The chain uses TRBV2 and TRBJ2-7, with 8 bases lining up with TRBD2. In nucleotides, the CDR3 is TGTGCCAGCGGCACTAGCGGCAATTACGAGCAGTACTTC. Its translation is CASGTSGNYEQYF.